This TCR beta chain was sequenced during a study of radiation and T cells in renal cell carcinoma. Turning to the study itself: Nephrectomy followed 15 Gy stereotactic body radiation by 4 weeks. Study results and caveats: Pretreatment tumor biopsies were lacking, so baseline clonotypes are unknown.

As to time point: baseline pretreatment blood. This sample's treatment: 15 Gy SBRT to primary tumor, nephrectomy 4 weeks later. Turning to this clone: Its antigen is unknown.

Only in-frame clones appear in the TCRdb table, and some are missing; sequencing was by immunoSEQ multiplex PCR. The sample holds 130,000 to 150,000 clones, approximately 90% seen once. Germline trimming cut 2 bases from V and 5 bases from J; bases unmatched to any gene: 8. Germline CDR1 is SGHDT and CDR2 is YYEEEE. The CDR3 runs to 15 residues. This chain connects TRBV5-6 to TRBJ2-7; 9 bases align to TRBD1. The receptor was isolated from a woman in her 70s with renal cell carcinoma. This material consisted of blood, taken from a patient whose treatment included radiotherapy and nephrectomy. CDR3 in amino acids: CASSFRGTGFHEQYF. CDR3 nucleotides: TGTGCCAGCAGCTTTAGGGGGACAGGGTTCCACGAGCAGTACTTC.